These T cell receptor beta chains were read from a single sample in a study of T cells after yellow fever vaccination. TCRdb recomputed calls from the 5' RACE reads with MiXCR, one row per CDR3 protein. The profile shows 550,000 to 750,000 distinct CDR3 sequences, approximately 13% of them singletons. This sample comprised PBMCs, obtained on the day of the yellow fever booster vaccination. These receptors were collected from a man aged 30 to 39 who received the YFV17D yellow fever vaccine. The CDR3 runs from the conserved cysteine through the conserved F or W. Fields, in order: CDR3 length, clone size, J gene, V gene, D gene, CDR3 protein, CDR3 DNA. D genes are given only for firm matches. Size is omitted from some rows. Given values are once, few, many or a class for expanded clones.

cdr3_length: 13; clone_size: few; j_call: TRBJ2-3; v_call: TRBV29-1; d_call: .; cdr3_aa: CSVRRGPTDTQYF; cdr3_nt: TGCAGCGTTCGGAGGGGGCCCACAGATACGCAGTATTTT
cdr3_length: 15; clone_size: .; j_call: TRBJ2-7; v_call: TRBV18; d_call: TRBD2; cdr3_aa: CASSWRLAGLNEQYF; cdr3_nt: TGTGCCAGCTCATGGCGACTAGCGGGACTGAACGAGCAGTACTTC
cdr3_length: 15; clone_size: few; j_call: TRBJ1-5; v_call: TRBV15; d_call: .; cdr3_aa: CATRKARGVFQPQHF; cdr3_nt: TGTGCCACCCGCAAGGCCAGGGGAGTGTTTCAGCCCCAGCATTTT
cdr3_length: 13; clone_size: .; j_call: TRBJ2-7; v_call: TRBV6-5; d_call: .; cdr3_aa: CASSYSNSREQYF; cdr3_nt: TGTGCCAGCAGTTACTCAAACAGCCGAGAGCAGTACTTC
cdr3_length: 13; clone_size: few; j_call: TRBJ2-7; v_call: TRBV7-2; d_call: TRBD1; cdr3_aa: CASTRDRNYEQYF; cdr3_nt: TGTGCCAGCACCCGGGACAGGAACTACGAGCAGTACTTC
cdr3_length: 17; clone_size: .; j_call: TRBJ2-3; v_call: TRBV24-1; d_call: TRBD2; cdr3_aa: CATRPRIGLAGSDTQYF; cdr3_nt: TGTGCCACCAGGCCGCGGATCGGACTAGCGGGATCAGATACGCAGTATTTT
cdr3_length: 11; clone_size: many; j_call: TRBJ2-1; v_call: TRBV12-3/TRBV12-4; d_call: .; cdr3_aa: CASSLVNEQFF; cdr3_nt: TGTGCCAGCAGCTTAGTCAATGAGCAGTTCTTC
cdr3_length: 17; clone_size: few; j_call: TRBJ2-1; v_call: TRBV5-1; d_call: .; cdr3_aa: CASNDGESLSSYNEQFF; cdr3_nt: TGCGCCAGCAACGACGGGGAGTCCCTTAGCTCCTACAATGAGCAGTTCTTC
cdr3_length: 13; clone_size: .; j_call: TRBJ2-7; v_call: TRBV20-1; d_call: TRBD2; cdr3_aa: CSATSGSNDEQYF; cdr3_nt: TGCAGTGCTACTAGCGGGAGTAACGACGAGCAGTACTTC
cdr3_length: 13; clone_size: .; j_call: TRBJ2-3; v_call: TRBV7-2; d_call: .; cdr3_aa: CASSLMRPDTQYF; cdr3_nt: TGTGCCAGCAGCTTAATGCGACCAGATACGCAGTATTTT
cdr3_length: 12; clone_size: .; j_call: TRBJ2-3; v_call: TRBV29-1; d_call: .; cdr3_aa: CSVEVAGTTQYF; cdr3_nt: TGCAGCGTTGAAGTTGCCGGTACTACGCAGTATTTT
cdr3_length: 15; clone_size: .; j_call: TRBJ2-2; v_call: TRBV18; d_call: TRBD1; cdr3_aa: CASSPFGTGTGELFF; cdr3_nt: TGTGCCAGCTCACCATTTGGGACAGGGACCGGGGAGCTGTTTTTT
cdr3_length: 15; clone_size: .; j_call: TRBJ2-1; v_call: TRBV14; d_call: TRBD2; cdr3_aa: CASAHFSGTTTEQFF; cdr3_nt: TGTGCCAGCGCGCACTTCTCCGGGACTACCACTGAGCAGTTCTTC
cdr3_length: 12; clone_size: many; j_call: TRBJ2-2; v_call: TRBV10-1; d_call: .; cdr3_aa: CASSERETELFF; cdr3_nt: TGCGCCAGCAGTGAGAGGGAGACGGAGCTGTTTTTT
cdr3_length: 18; clone_size: few; j_call: TRBJ1-5; v_call: TRBV24-1; d_call: TRBD1; cdr3_aa: CATSDAPGQGAEGQPQHF; cdr3_nt: TGTGCCACCAGTGACGCTCCGGGACAGGGGGCGGAGGGTCAGCCCCAGCATTTT
cdr3_length: 20; clone_size: .; j_call: TRBJ2-7; v_call: TRBV18; d_call: TRBD2; cdr3_aa: CASSPPLGVMSTSGSDEQYF; cdr3_nt: TGTGCCAGCTCACCACCGCTCGGTGTCATGTCGACTAGCGGGAGCGACGAGCAGTACTTC
cdr3_length: 15; clone_size: few; j_call: TRBJ1-6; v_call: TRBV5-5; d_call: .; cdr3_aa: CASSLTEGSVSPLHF; cdr3_nt: TGTGCCAGCAGCCTTACCGAAGGCTCAGTTTCACCCCTCCACTTT
cdr3_length: 15; clone_size: .; j_call: TRBJ1-2; v_call: TRBV19; d_call: TRBD1; cdr3_aa: CASRDSRTGLYGYTF; cdr3_nt: TGTGCCAGTAGAGACTCCCGGACAGGACTCTATGGCTACACCTTC
cdr3_length: 18; clone_size: .; j_call: TRBJ2-4; v_call: TRBV18; d_call: TRBD2; cdr3_aa: CASSPSRREGIAKNIQYF; cdr3_nt: TGTGCCAGCTCACCATCGCGACGGGAGGGGATAGCCAAAAACATTCAGTACTTC
cdr3_length: 14; clone_size: .; j_call: TRBJ2-2; v_call: TRBV4-3; d_call: TRBD2; cdr3_aa: CASSLSGRTGELFF; cdr3_nt: TGCGCCAGCAGCCTCAGCGGGAGGACCGGGGAGCTGTTTTTT
cdr3_length: 13; clone_size: few; j_call: TRBJ2-2; v_call: TRBV21-1; d_call: .; cdr3_aa: CASERGTAGELFF; cdr3_nt: TGTGCCAGTGAACGGGGGACGGCCGGGGAGCTGTTTTTT
cdr3_length: 13; clone_size: few; j_call: TRBJ1-4; v_call: TRBV5-6; d_call: .; cdr3_aa: CASSRQGFKKLFF; cdr3_nt: TGTGCCAGCAGCCGCCAGGGTTTCAAAAAACTGTTTTTT
cdr3_length: 16; clone_size: few; j_call: TRBJ2-1; v_call: TRBV23-1; d_call: .; cdr3_aa: CASSPPPAAAYNEQFF; cdr3_nt: TGCGCCAGCAGTCCACCCCCGGCCGCGGCCTACAATGAGCAGTTCTTC
cdr3_length: 14; clone_size: .; j_call: TRBJ2-5; v_call: TRBV9; d_call: .; cdr3_aa: CASSGSDEWETQYF; cdr3_nt: TGTGCCAGCAGCGGATCGGACGAGTGGGAGACCCAGTACTTC
cdr3_length: 15; clone_size: .; j_call: TRBJ1-2; v_call: TRBV6-5; d_call: .; cdr3_aa: CASSSPSEGDYGYTF; cdr3_nt: TGTGCCAGCAGTTCTCCGTCCGAGGGCGACTATGGCTACACCTTC
cdr3_length: 14; clone_size: few; j_call: TRBJ2-3; v_call: TRBV5-1; d_call: .; cdr3_aa: CASSLPDRPDTQYF; cdr3_nt: TGCGCCAGCAGCTTGCCGGACAGACCAGATACGCAGTATTTT
cdr3_length: 14; clone_size: few; j_call: TRBJ2-1; v_call: TRBV29-1; d_call: TRBD1; cdr3_aa: CSVAGTGGYNEQFF; cdr3_nt: TGCAGCGTTGCCGGGACAGGGGGCTACAATGAGCAGTTCTTC
cdr3_length: 11; clone_size: many; j_call: TRBJ2-7; v_call: TRBV29-1; d_call: .; cdr3_aa: CSVRGSGEQYF; cdr3_nt: TGCAGCGTCCGAGGGAGCGGCGAGCAGTACTTC
cdr3_length: 13; clone_size: .; j_call: TRBJ1-5; v_call: TRBV7-9; d_call: TRBD1; cdr3_aa: CASRLQGAQPQHF; cdr3_nt: TGTGCCAGCAGATTACAGGGGGCTCAGCCCCAGCATTTT
cdr3_length: 13; clone_size: .; j_call: TRBJ2-3; v_call: TRBV5-1; d_call: .; cdr3_aa: CASSFSAEDTQYF; cdr3_nt: TGCGCCAGCAGCTTCTCGGCAGAGGATACGCAGTATTTT
cdr3_length: 16; clone_size: .; j_call: TRBJ2-3; v_call: TRBV20-1; d_call: TRBD1; cdr3_aa: CSARGADRGPPDTQYF; cdr3_nt: TGCAGTGCTAGAGGCGCTGACAGGGGCCCCCCAGATACGCAGTATTTT
cdr3_length: 14; clone_size: many; j_call: TRBJ2-7; v_call: TRBV4-3; d_call: .; cdr3_aa: CASSQAGSGYEQYF; cdr3_nt: TGCGCCAGCAGCCAGGCGGGATCCGGCTACGAGCAGTACTTC
cdr3_length: 15; clone_size: .; j_call: TRBJ2-1; v_call: TRBV6-5; d_call: .; cdr3_aa: CASSYSNRLGNEQFF; cdr3_nt: TGTGCCAGCAGTTACTCGAACAGGCTTGGCAATGAGCAGTTCTTC
cdr3_length: 14; clone_size: few; j_call: TRBJ2-5; v_call: TRBV29-1; d_call: TRBD2; cdr3_aa: CSNQRVAGSETQYF; cdr3_nt: TGCAGCAATCAAAGGGTAGCGGGATCAGAGACCCAGTACTTC
cdr3_length: 11; clone_size: .; j_call: TRBJ2-5; v_call: TRBV7-2; d_call: .; cdr3_aa: CASSLVGPLYF; cdr3_nt: TGTGCCAGCAGCTTAGTTGGCCCTCTGTACTTC
cdr3_length: 15; clone_size: .; j_call: TRBJ2-1; v_call: TRBV5-1; d_call: TRBD2; cdr3_aa: CASSTGLAGVDEQFF; cdr3_nt: TGCGCCAGCAGCACCGGACTAGCGGGAGTGGATGAGCAGTTCTTC
cdr3_length: 17; clone_size: few; j_call: TRBJ2-7; v_call: TRBV15; d_call: .; cdr3_aa: CATSRDLWSRSNYEQYF; cdr3_nt: TGTGCCACCAGCAGAGATCTGTGGTCAAGAAGTAACTACGAGCAGTACTTC
cdr3_length: 10; clone_size: few; j_call: TRBJ2-1; v_call: TRBV6-2/TRBV6-3; d_call: .; cdr3_aa: CATWGNEQFF; cdr3_nt: TGTGCCACCTGGGGTAATGAGCAGTTCTTC
cdr3_length: 17; clone_size: few; j_call: TRBJ2-1; v_call: TRBV2; d_call: .; cdr3_aa: CASKEEEESYSYNEQFF; cdr3_nt: TGTGCCAGCAAGGAGGAGGAGGAGAGCTACTCCTACAATGAGCAGTTCTTC
cdr3_length: 17; clone_size: .; j_call: TRBJ2-3; v_call: TRBV20-1; d_call: TRBD2; cdr3_aa: CSARPGLAGVGTDTQYF; cdr3_nt: TGCAGTGCTAGACCCGGACTAGCGGGAGTGGGGACAGATACGCAGTATTTT
cdr3_length: 16; clone_size: few; j_call: TRBJ2-3; v_call: TRBV5-1; d_call: TRBD2; cdr3_aa: CASSSGLAGSSDTQYF; cdr3_nt: TGCGCCAGCAGCTCCGGACTAGCGGGATCGTCCGATACGCAGTATTTT